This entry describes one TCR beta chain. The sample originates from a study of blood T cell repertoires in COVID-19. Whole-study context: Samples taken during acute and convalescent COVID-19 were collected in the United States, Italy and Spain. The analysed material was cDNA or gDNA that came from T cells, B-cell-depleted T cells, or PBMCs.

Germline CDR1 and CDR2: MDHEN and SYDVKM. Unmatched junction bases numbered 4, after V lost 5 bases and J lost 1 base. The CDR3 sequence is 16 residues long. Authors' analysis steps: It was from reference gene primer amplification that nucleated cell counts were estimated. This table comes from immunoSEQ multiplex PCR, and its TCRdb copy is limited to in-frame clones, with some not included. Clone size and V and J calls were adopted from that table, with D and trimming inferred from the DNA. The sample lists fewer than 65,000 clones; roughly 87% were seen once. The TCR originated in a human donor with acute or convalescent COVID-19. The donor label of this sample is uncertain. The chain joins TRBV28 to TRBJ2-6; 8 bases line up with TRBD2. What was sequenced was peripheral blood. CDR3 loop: CASSLPGGSGANVLTF. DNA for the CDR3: TGTGCCAGCAGTCTGCCGGGAGGGTCTGGGGCCAACGTCCTGACTTTC.